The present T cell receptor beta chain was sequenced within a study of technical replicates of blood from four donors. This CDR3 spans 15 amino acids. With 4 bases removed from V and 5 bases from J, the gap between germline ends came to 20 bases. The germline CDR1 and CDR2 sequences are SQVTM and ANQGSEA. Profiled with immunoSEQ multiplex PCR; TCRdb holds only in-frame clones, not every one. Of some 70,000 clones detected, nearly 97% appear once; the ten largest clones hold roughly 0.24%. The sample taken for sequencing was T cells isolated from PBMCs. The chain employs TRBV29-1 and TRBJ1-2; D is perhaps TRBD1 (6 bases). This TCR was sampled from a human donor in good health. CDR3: CSVAPRGGLSYGYTF. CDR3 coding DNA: TGCAGCGTTGCTCCGAGGGGGGGGTTATCATATGGCTACACCTTC.